What follows are 21 T cell receptor beta chains derived from one specimen sequenced in a study of human T cells and chemical hapten exposure. Blood, whole and unfractionated, served as the source for total RNA extraction. TCRdb re-called the 5' RACE reads through MiXCR, storing one row per CDR3 protein. The top ten hold around 2.7% of the sample, which has under 150,000 distinct CDR3 sequences, 15% to 20% seen once. The source of these receptors is a human donor in good health.

A few counts support this clonotype. The V gene is TRBV7-9, the J gene TRBJ1-4; TRBD1 might be the D (6 bases). Per the germline V gene, CDR1 is SEHNR and CDR2 is FQNEAQ (reference sequence). The CDR3 is 16 amino acids. V was cut by 4 bases and J by 0 bases, with 12 bases left in between. The CDR3 bases are TGTGCCAGCAGCTCCAGGGGAGGCGCAACTAATGAAAAACTGTTTTTT. This codes for CASSSRGGATNEKLFF. Looking up the rest from reference TRBV7-9 and TRBJ1-4 gives the full variable domain: DTGVSQNPRHKITKRGQNVTFRCDPISEHNRLYWYRQTLGQGPEFLTYFQNEAQLEKSRLLSDRFSAERPKGSFSTLEIQRTEQGDSAMYLCASSSRGGATNEKLFFGSGTQLSVL.

This clonotype has more than one count but fewer than ten. The J gene is TRBJ2-1, the V gene TRBV11-1; 11 bases are a match to TRBD2. From germline, CDR1 is SGHAT and CDR2 FQDESV (reference sequence). V was pared by 4 bases and J by 10 bases, with 9 bases of the junction left unmatched. The CDR3 extends over 15 amino acids. CDR3 protein: CASSSDGTSGREQFF. In nucleotides, the CDR3 is TGTGCCAGCAGCTCAGACGGGACTAGCGGACGGGAGCAGTTCTTC.

V is TRBV7-3 and J is TRBJ1-1; D remains ambiguous. Trimming left V 1 base short and J 2 bases short, with 5 bases between. Germline V gene sequence: CDR1 SGHTA, CDR2 FQGTGA. The CDR3 length is 13 residues. CDR3 loop: CASSLNVNTEAFF. The DNA of the CDR3 is TGTGCCAGCAGCTTAAATGTCAACACTGAAGCTTTCTTT.

The table lists this clonotype with a few counts. This rearrangement joins TRBV11-2 to TRBJ2-1; 8 bases match TRBD2. This CDR3 has 15 amino acids. J gave up 5 bases and V 5 bases, and 8 bases lay outside the gene matches. In germline, CDR1 is SGHAT, CDR2 FQNNGV. The CDR3 DNA follows: TGTGCCAGCAGCCCTTCGGGGACTAGAGACAATGAGCAGTTCTTC. This sequence encodes CASSPSGTRDNEQFF.

This chain links TRBV7-8 with TRBJ2-1, with a possible D match to TRBD2 (6 bases). V gave up 5 bases and J gave up 4 bases, with 15 bases separating them. This CDR3 is built from 15 residues. Germline assignment: CDR1 SGHVS and CDR2 FQNEAQ. CDR3 DNA: TGTGCCAGCAGCCCGGGGAGGTTACCTTACAATGAGCAGTTCTTC. Amino acids: CASSPGRLPYNEQFF.

In this sample, this clonotype turned up a few times. This rearrangement joins TRBV3-1 to TRBJ2-7, with 11 nucleotides matching TRBD2. The CDR3 runs to 15 residues. V trimming: 6 bases; J trimming: 2 bases; junction bases outside the gene matches: 6. Germline V gene lookup returns CDR1 LGHDT and CDR2 YNNKEL (reference sequence). This CDR3 reads CASSSTSGTTYEQYF. The CDR3 DNA follows: TGTGCCAGCAGTTCGACTAGCGGGACGACCTACGAGCAGTACTTC.

This clonotype showed up many times. J is TRBJ2-3 and V is TRBV9; the match to TRBD2 covers 10 bases. The V segment lost 7 bases and the J segment 2 bases; nucleotides outside the gene matches: 4. CDR1 and CDR2 (germline): SGDLS, YYNGEE. This CDR3 has 14 residues. CDR3 sequence reads: CASGGLATTDTQYF. CDR3 sequence (DNA): TGTGCCAGCGGGGGACTAGCGACCACAGATACGCAGTATTTT.

The CDR3 coding sequence is TGTGCCAGCAGTTTGCAAACCTCTGGGGCCAACGTCCTGACTTTC. It specifies CASSLQTSGANVLTF. This rearrangement joins TRBV28 to TRBJ2-6, with D unclear. The germline CDR1 and CDR2 sequences are MDHEN and SYDVKM. The V end lost 3 bases, the J end lost 0 bases, and 6 bases lay between the germline ends. The CDR3 length is 15 residues.

This clonotype was recorded a few times. The V call is TRBV30, the J call TRBJ1-1; D not certain. The germline CDR1 and CDR2 sequences are GTSNPN and SVGIG (reference sequence). Between the trimmed V and J ends, which lost 5 bases and 4 bases, there was a span of 5 bases. The CDR3 spans 10 residues. The CDR3 region is CAWERTEAFF. The DNA of the CDR3 is TGTGCCTGGGAACGCACTGAAGCTTTCTTT. The complete variable domain, with remaining parts taken from reference TRBV30 and TRBJ1-1, reads SQTIHQWPATLVQPVGSPLSLECTVEGTSNPNLYWYRQAAGRGLQLLFYSVGIGQISSEVPQNLSASRPQDRQFILSSKKLLLSDSGFYLCAWERTEAFFGQGTRLTVV.

The rearrangement uses TRBV7-2 and TRBJ2-3, with D tentatively TRBD1 (6 bases). Germline V gene sequence: CDR1 SGHTA, CDR2 FQGNSA. This CDR3 has 14 residues. With 1 base removed from V and 5 bases from J, the gap between germline ends came to 10 bases. The DNA for the CDR3 is TGTGCCAGCAGCTTAGTGGTACAGGGAGATACGCAGTATTTT. Translating gives CASSLVVQGDTQYF.

CDR3 DNA: TGTGCCGCTAGCGGGAGGGACTCTGGGGCCAACGTCCTGACTTTC. Translation gives CAASGRDSGANVLTF. J is TRBJ2-6 and V is TRBV10-3, with 12 bases aligning to TRBD2. The germline V gene encodes CDR1 ENHRY and CDR2 SYGVKD. Unmatched junction bases numbered 2, after V lost 11 bases and J lost 0 bases. This CDR3 contains 15 residues.

A few counts support this clonotype. J is TRBJ1-1 and V is TRBV20-1; 7 bases line up with TRBD1. With 6 bases clipped from V and 3 bases from J, the junction kept 4 bases outside the gene matches. Germline CDR1 and CDR2: DFQATT and SNEGSKA (reference sequence). The CDR3 extends over 12 amino acids. The CDR3 protein is CSATDRDTEAFF. The CDR3 DNA reads TGCAGTGCGACAGACAGGGACACTGAAGCTTTCTTT.

This sequence joins TRBV29-1 and TRBJ1-1, with D uncertain. The V gene's germline CDR1 is SQVTM and CDR2 ANQGSEA. This CDR3 contains 12 residues. V was trimmed by 5 bases and J by 1 base, leaving 8 bases between them. The CDR3: CSVILKNTEAFF. The CDR3 DNA reads TGCAGCGTTATACTGAAGAACACTGAAGCTTTCTTT. Using reference TRBV29-1 and TRBJ1-1 for the parts outside the CDR3, the full variable domain is SAVISQKPSRDICQRGTSLTIQCQVDSQVTMMFWYRQQPGQSLTLIATANQGSEATYESGFVIDKFPISRPNLTFSTLTVSNMSPEDSSIYLCSVILKNTEAFFGQGTRLTVV.

This chain connects TRBV28 to TRBJ1-2; 7 bases fit TRBD1. Trimming took 6 bases from V and 1 from J; bases not matched to a gene: 5. Germline V CDR1 and CDR2: MDHEN, SYDVKM. This CDR3 has 14 amino acids. CDR3 coding DNA: TGTGCCAGCAGAGGGGGCTCCCTTAACTATGGCTACACCTTC. Amino acids: CASRGGSLNYGYTF.

J is TRBJ2-3 and V is TRBV10-2, with D possibly matching TRBD2 (6 bases). The ends were cut back, 1 base at V and 6 bases at J, with 11 bases in the middle. In germline, CDR1 is WSHSY, CDR2 SAAADI. CDR3 length: 14 residues. The CDR3 sequence is CASSEWEEMDTQYF. The CDR3, as DNA: TGCGCCAGCAGTGAGTGGGAGGAGATGGATACGCAGTATTTT.

There are a few counts of this clonotype. The gene calls are TRBV28 and TRBJ2-1, with 10 bases identical to TRBD1. Germline trimming cut 6 bases from V and 2 bases from J; bases unmatched to any gene: 4. CDR1 and CDR2 from the germline V gene are MDHEN and SYDVKM. The CDR3 length is 15 residues. The CDR3 DNA is TGTGCCAGCAGATCCGGGACAGGGGCCTACAATGAGCAGTTCTTC. Amino acid sequence: CASRSGTGAYNEQFF.

This clonotype was observed a handful of times. The gene calls are TRBV20-1 and TRBJ2-2, with D possibly being TRBD2 (5 bases). The CDR3 has 14 amino acids. Trimming left V 3 bases short and J 5 bases short, with 13 bases between. Germline CDR1 DFQATT, CDR2 SNEGSKA (reference sequence). CDR3 bases: TGCAGTGCTAGTAAGAGCGGCCTTACCGGGGAGCTGTTTTTT. It yields the protein CSASKSGLTGELFF.

The gene calls are TRBV2 and TRBJ2-7, with 8 bases matching TRBD2. With V trimmed by 4 bases and J by 0 bases, 8 bases remained unmatched. The CDR3 totals 16 residues. The germline V gene has CDR1 SNHLY and CDR2 FYNNEI. CDR3 coding DNA: TGTGCCAGCAGTGCTCTAGCGGGCCCGAGCTCCTACGAGCAGTACTTC. It encodes CASSALAGPSSYEQYF.

This clonotype has more than one count but fewer than ten. This chain uses TRBV24-1 with TRBJ1-5, with TRBD1 as a possible D gene (5 bases). V shed 4 bases and J shed 4 bases, with 10 bases lying between them. Germline V gene sequence: CDR1 KGHDR, CDR2 SFDVKD. This CDR3 is built from 14 residues. The CDR3 spells CATSDPGQNQPQHF. CDR3 in DNA: TGTGCCACCAGTGACCCCGGACAAAATCAGCCCCAGCATTTT.

This clonotype was detected only a few times. V gene TRBV20-1 combines with J gene TRBJ2-2; 7 nucleotides align to TRBD2. V shed 0 bases and J 4 bases; nucleotides not matched to a gene: 8. From germline, CDR1 is DFQATT and CDR2 SNEGSKA (reference sequence). This CDR3 region has 16 residues. This chain's CDR3 is CSARDGTGGPTGELFF. The CDR3 region has the DNA TGCAGTGCTAGAGATGGCACGGGAGGCCCCACCGGGGAGCTGTTTTTT.

This clonotype was detected only a few times. The chain has TRBV7-2 and TRBJ1-1; the D gene is possibly TRBD1 (5 bases). The CDR3 has 13 residues. Per the germline V gene, CDR1 is SGHTA and CDR2 is FQGNSA. Trimming took off 5 bases at V and 10 bases at J, with 17 bases between the two ends. In nucleotides, the CDR3 is TGTGCCAGCAGCCAGACAGACCGGAGAGGAGCTTTCTTT. Protein product: CASSQTDRRGAFF.